The 22 T cell receptor beta chains presented below share a single source sample, sequenced in a study of cytomegalovirus exposure and HLA in healthy donors (TCRdb year 2017). Receptors were amplified or captured by the immunoSEQ multiplex PCR assay. For the multiplex PCR, a mixture combining 60 forward primers for TCR Vbeta segments and 13 reverse primers for TCR Jbeta segments was used. Held by TCRdb, this immuneACCESS table contains in-frame sequences only and omits some clones. Under half of the omission traces to an unresolved V gene where checked; the cause of the rest is unknown. Present in this sample are some 160,000 clones, about 73% of which were seen just once. Approximately 3.1% of the sample is taken by the ten largest. Input material: PBMCs. Receptor source: a middle-aged woman in good health and CMV-seronegative.

V and J are TRBV11-2 and TRBJ2-7; D is unresolved. Between the trimmed V and J ends, which lost 1 base and 2 bases, there was a span of 9 bases. Germline-derived CDR1 and CDR2 are SGHAT and FQNNGV. The CDR3 is 14 amino acids. CDR3 sequence: CASSLGSGPYEQYF. For the CDR3, the DNA is TGTGCCAGCAGCTTAGGGTCTGGCCCCTACGAGCAGTACTTC.

The rearrangement uses TRBV5-6 and TRBJ2-1; TRBD1 agrees at 8 bases. Trimming removed 3 bases from V and 0 bases from J; junction bases left unmatched: 2. CDR1 is SGHDT, CDR2 YYEEEE, per germline. The CDR3 is made up of 15 amino acids. The CDR3 reads CASSYTGGSYNEQFF. As DNA, the CDR3 is TGTGCCAGCAGCTACACAGGGGGCTCCTACAATGAGCAGTTCTTC.

The V gene is TRBV6-1, the J gene TRBJ2-1; the D gene is possibly TRBD2 (5 bases). V shed 4 bases and J shed 0 bases, with 13 bases lying between them. Germline-derived CDR1 and CDR2 are MNHNS and SASEGT. The CDR3 loop spans 16 amino acids. CDR3 DNA sequence: TGTGCCAGCAGTGGGGAGTTAGCTAACTCCTACAATGAGCAGTTCTTC. It specifies CASSGELANSYNEQFF.

V usage is TRBV6-6 and J usage is TRBJ2-7, with TRBD2 identical over 7 bases. Germline V CDR1 and CDR2: MNHNY, SVGAGI (reference sequence). V lost 8 bases, J lost 0 bases, and 7 bases stayed unmatched. The CDR3 loop spans 14 amino acids. CDR3 sequence reads: CASGIGGSSYEQYF. In DNA, the CDR3 is TGTGCCAGCGGCATCGGGGGGAGCTCCTACGAGCAGTACTTC.

The CDR3 DNA sequence: TGTGCCAGCAGCTTTTATCGCGGAGGGGAGCTGTTTTTT. Its protein product is CASSFYRGGELFF. The V and J genes are TRBV7-2 and TRBJ2-2; D gene uncertain. Between the trimmed V and J ends, which lost 3 bases and 8 bases, there was a span of 10 bases. CDR1 SGHTA and CDR2 FQGNSA come from the germline V gene. The CDR3 runs to 13 residues. Complete variable domain (other parts from reference TRBV7-2 and TRBJ2-2): GAGVSQSPSNKVTEKGKDVELRCDPISGHTALYWYRQSLGQGLEFLIYFQGNSAPDKSGLPSDRFSAERTGGSVSTLTIQRTQQEDSAVYLCASSFYRGGELFFGEGSRLTVL.

The chain recombines TRBV5-1 with TRBJ2-2, with a tentative D call TRBD1 (6 bases). Trimming removed 0 bases from V and 3 bases from J, with 9 bases in between. Germline V gene data show CDR1 as SGHRS and CDR2 as YFSETQ. CDR3 length: 15 amino acids. For the CDR3, the DNA is TGCGCCAGCAGCTTGGGGGACATACACACCGGGGAGCTGTTTTTT. Its protein is CASSLGDIHTGELFF.

This chain joins TRBV7-2 and TRBJ1-6; TRBD1 might be the D (5 bases). The CDR3 covers 19 residues. CDR1 is SGHTA and CDR2 is FQGNSA in the germline V gene. The ends were cut back, 5 bases at V and 0 bases at J, with 20 bases in the middle. The CDR3, as DNA: TGTGCCAGCAGCCCACCAGGGCGCGGCCGAAGCTCCTATAATTCACCCCTCCACTTT. This codes for CASSPPGRGRSSYNSPLHF.

This clone appeared a few times. The chain has TRBV5-1 and TRBJ2-7; 12 bases map to TRBD2. This CDR3 has 16 amino acids. With V trimmed by 2 bases and J by 4 bases, 7 bases remained unmatched. Germline V gives CDR1 SGHRS, CDR2 YFSETQ. Written as DNA, the CDR3 is TGCGCCAGCAGCTTAGCTAGCGGGGGGGCCGTATACGAGCAGTACTTC. This codes for CASSLASGGAVYEQYF.

This clone has more than one count but fewer than ten. This sequence joins TRBV6-6 and TRBJ1-3, with D possibly matching TRBD1 (5 bases). Germline V lookup: CDR1 MNHNY, CDR2 SVGAGI (reference sequence). Deletions cut 6 bases from V and 0 bases from J, with 12 bases between. The CDR3 extends over 15 amino acids. The CDR3 spells CASSQQAFSGNTIYF. The CDR3 coding sequence is TGTGCCAGCAGCCAACAGGCCTTCTCTGGAAACACCATATATTTT.

The gene calls are TRBV28 and TRBJ2-7; 16 nucleotides align to TRBD2. The length of the CDR3 is 15 residues. J was trimmed by 7 bases and V by 6 bases; bases with no gene match: 6. Germline V gene sequence: CDR1 MDHEN, CDR2 SYDVKM. For the CDR3, the DNA is TGTGCCAGCAGAGGGGGGACTAGCGGGGGGGAGGAGCAGTACTTC. As protein: CASRGGTSGGEEQYF.

Only a few counts were recorded for this clone. This sequence joins TRBV25-1 and TRBJ1-4, with a tentative D call TRBD1 (6 bases). The germline gives CDR1 MGHDK, CDR2 SYGVNS. The CDR3 runs 14 residues. V was pared by 6 bases and J by 5 bases, with 13 bases between. The CDR3 DNA is TGTGCCAGCAGCGTGGGGGACACAAATGAAAAACTGTTTTTT. Residues: CASSVGDTNEKLFF. Based on the CDR3 plus reference TRBV25-1 and TRBJ1-4, the full variable domain is EADIYQTPRYLVIGTGKKITLECSQTMGHDKMYWYQQDPGMELHLIHYSYGVNSTEKGDLSSESTVSRIRTEHFPLTLESARPSHTSQYLCASSVGDTNEKLFFGSGTQLSVL.

The V call is TRBV2, the J call TRBJ1-5; D unresolved. Trimming left V 7 bases short and J 6 bases short, with 13 bases between. This CDR3 contains 13 residues. Germline V gene data show CDR1 as SNHLY and CDR2 as FYNNEI. CDR3 nucleotide sequence: TGTGCCAGCATGGTCACTCGGGGTCAGCCCCAGCATTTT. This gives the protein CASMVTRGQPQHF.

The genes are TRBV27 and TRBJ2-1, with D unclear. This CDR3 is built from 12 residues. Germline CDR1 MNHEY, CDR2 SMNVEV (reference sequence). Trimming removed 4 bases at V and 10 bases at J, with 11 bases between. DNA of the CDR3: TGTGCCAGCAGTTCCCACGGGTACGAGCAGTTCTTC. Translating it yields CASSSHGYEQFF.

J is TRBJ1-2 and V is TRBV5-1; D is unresolved. Germline lookup yields CDR1 SGHRS and CDR2 YFSETQ. The CDR3 contains 16 residues. V was cut by 5 bases and J by 4 bases, with 21 bases left in between. The CDR3 is CASSPGGVGSTYGYTF. In DNA form, the CDR3 reads TGCGCCAGCAGTCCTGGTGGAGTAGGATCTACCTATGGCTACACCTTC.

The V call is TRBV11-2, the J call TRBJ1-5, with D unclear. Germline V CDR1 and CDR2: SGHAT, FQNNGV. The length of the CDR3 is 14 residues. V was clipped by 5 bases and J by 4 bases, with 12 bases between them. CDR3 DNA: TGTGCCAGCAGCCAGACGACCGGGAATCAGCCCCAGCATTTT. Translating it yields CASSQTTGNQPQHF.

The V gene is TRBV6-5, the J gene TRBJ1-6, with D maybe TRBD1 (6 bases). The CDR3 sequence is 13 residues long. Between the trimmed V and J ends, which lost 5 bases and 9 bases, there was a span of 11 bases. Germline loops: CDR1 MNHEY, CDR2 SVGAGI. The CDR3: CASSPEGGSPLHF. The CDR3 DNA is TGTGCCAGCAGTCCCGAAGGGGGTTCACCCCTCCACTTT.

V and J are TRBV19 and TRBJ1-6; perhaps TRBD1 as D (6 bases). The CDR3 runs 12 residues. Germline V gene sequence: CDR1 LNHDA, CDR2 SQIVND (reference sequence). The V and J ends lost 6 bases and 8 bases respectively, with 8 bases between them. CDR3 amino acids: CASSGQHSPLHF. CDR3 sequence (DNA): TGTGCCAGTAGCGGACAGCATTCACCCCTCCACTTT.

This clone was observed a handful of times. This rearrangement joins TRBV5-1 to TRBJ1-2; D gene uncertain. Trimming took 4 bases from V and 8 from J, leaving 18 bases between them. Germline CDR1 SGHRS, CDR2 YFSETQ. The CDR3 has 14 amino acids. The CDR3 sequence is CASSPTTGTGGYTF. The DNA of the CDR3 is TGCGCCAGCAGCCCTACGACGGGAACCGGGGGCTACACCTTC.

A remark on this clone: Mismatch with germline at one junction end may stem from a read error. The chain is built from TRBV7-9 and TRBJ2-1, with 10 bases lining up with TRBD2. The CDR3 length is 12 residues. Germline V gives CDR1 SEHNR, CDR2 FQNEAQ (reference sequence). CDR3 protein: CSSSGGAGEQFF. The CDR3 nucleotides read TGTTCCAGCAGCGGGGGGGCCGGTGAGCAGTTCTTC.

This clone has a single count. This chain connects TRBV18 to TRBJ1-4, with 9 nucleotides matching TRBD1. CDR1 is KGHSH and CDR2 is LQKENI in the germline V gene. The CDR3 loop spans 15 amino acids. V lost 2 bases to trimming and J lost 7 bases; unmatched junction nucleotides: 5. CDR3 amino acids: CASSPTGGKGEKLFF. CDR3 nucleotides: TGTGCCAGCTCACCAACAGGGGGCAAGGGTGAAAAACTGTTTTTT.

This clone was detected once. The chain carries TRBV19 and TRBJ2-3; TRBD1 aligns across 7 bases. The J segment lost 4 bases and the V segment lost 4 bases, leaving 2 bases of the junction unmatched. CDR3 size: 13 residues. Looked up from germline, CDR1 is LNHDA and CDR2 is SQIVND (reference sequence). In nucleotides, the CDR3 is TGTGCCAGTAGTAAGACAGGGCCAGATACGCAGTATTTT. Translated: CASSKTGPDTQYF.

The chain combines TRBV10-2 with TRBJ1-3, with D uncertain. The CDR3 is made up of 15 amino acids. Germline assignment: CDR1 WSHSY and CDR2 SAAADI. V lost 3 bases and J lost 1, with 10 bases in between. The CDR3 sequence is CASSDGGSSGNTIYF. DNA for the CDR3: TGCGCCAGCAGTGACGGAGGGTCTTCTGGAAACACCATATATTTT.